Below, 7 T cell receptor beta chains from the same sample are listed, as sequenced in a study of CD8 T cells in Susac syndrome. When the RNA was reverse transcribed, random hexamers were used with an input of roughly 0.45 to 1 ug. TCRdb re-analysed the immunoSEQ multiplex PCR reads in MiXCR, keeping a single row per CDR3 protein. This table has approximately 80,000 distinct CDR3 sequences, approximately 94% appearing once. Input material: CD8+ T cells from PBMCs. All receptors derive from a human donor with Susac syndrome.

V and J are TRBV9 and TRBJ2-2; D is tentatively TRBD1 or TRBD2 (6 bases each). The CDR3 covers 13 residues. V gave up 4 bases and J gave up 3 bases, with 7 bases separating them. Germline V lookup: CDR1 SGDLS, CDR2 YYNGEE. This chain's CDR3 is CASSRGDTGELFF. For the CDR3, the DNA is TGTGCCAGCAGCAGGGGGGACACCGGGGAGCTGTTTTTT.

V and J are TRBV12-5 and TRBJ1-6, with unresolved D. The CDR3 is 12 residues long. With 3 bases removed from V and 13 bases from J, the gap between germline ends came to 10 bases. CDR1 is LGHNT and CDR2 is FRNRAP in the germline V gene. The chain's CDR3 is CASGLTGFPLHF. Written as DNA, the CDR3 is TGTGCTAGTGGTTTAACCGGGTTCCCCCTCCACTTT.

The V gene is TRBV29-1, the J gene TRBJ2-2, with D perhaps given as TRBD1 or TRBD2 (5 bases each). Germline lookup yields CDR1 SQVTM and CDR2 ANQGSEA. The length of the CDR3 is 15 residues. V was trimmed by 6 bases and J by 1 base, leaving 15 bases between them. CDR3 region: CSVYPGPLNTGELFF. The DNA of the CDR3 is TGCAGCGTCTATCCGGGACCCCTGAACACCGGGGAGCTGTTTTTT.

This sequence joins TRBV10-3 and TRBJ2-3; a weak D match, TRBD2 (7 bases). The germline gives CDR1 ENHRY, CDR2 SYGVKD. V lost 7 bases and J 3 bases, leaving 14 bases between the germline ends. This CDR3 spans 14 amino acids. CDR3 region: CAINSGGRTDTQYF. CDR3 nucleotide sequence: TGTGCCATCAATTCGGGGGGCCGGACAGATACGCAGTATTTT.

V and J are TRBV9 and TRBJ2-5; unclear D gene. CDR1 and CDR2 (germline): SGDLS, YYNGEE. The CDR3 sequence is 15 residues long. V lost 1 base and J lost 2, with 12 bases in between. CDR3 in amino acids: CASSVHGNLQETQYF. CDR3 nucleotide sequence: TGTGCCAGCAGCGTACATGGGAACCTGCAAGAGACCCAGTACTTC.

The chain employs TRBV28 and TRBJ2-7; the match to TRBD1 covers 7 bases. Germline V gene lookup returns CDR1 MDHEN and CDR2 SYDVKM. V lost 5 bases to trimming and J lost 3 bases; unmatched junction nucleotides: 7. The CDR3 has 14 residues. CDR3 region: CASSTGTEIYEQYF. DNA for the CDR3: TGTGCCAGCAGTACAGGGACAGAAATCTACGAGCAGTACTTC.

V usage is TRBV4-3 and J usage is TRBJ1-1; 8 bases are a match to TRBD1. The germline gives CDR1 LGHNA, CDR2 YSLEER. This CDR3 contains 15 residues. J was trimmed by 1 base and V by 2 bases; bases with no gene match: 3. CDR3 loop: CASSQNDRGNTEAFF. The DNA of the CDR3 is TGCGCCAGCAGCCAAAACGACAGGGGGAACACTGAAGCTTTCTTT.